A single sample is the source of the 8 T cell receptor beta chains below, sequenced in a study of shared clonotypes between healthy human individuals. The protocol was immunoSEQ multiplex PCR, while the TCRdb copy is restricted to in-frame clones and leaves out a portion. The sample carries over a million clones, 75% recorded once. Input material: memory CD4+ T cells sorted from blood. Noted subset: CD45RA-negative fraction. Receptors originate from a man aged 18 to 29 in good health.

Only one count was recorded for this clone. The chain has TRBV29-1 and TRBJ2-1; TRBD2 agrees at 9 bases. Losses at the gene ends were 2 bases for V and 6 bases for J; bases not matched to a gene: 5. This CDR3 has 14 residues. CDR1 is SQVTM, CDR2 ANQGSEA, per germline. Here the CDR3 DNA reads TGCAGCGTTGAACAGGGACTAGCTCGCAATGAGCAGTTCTTC. Translating gives CSVEQGLARNEQFF.

To note about this clone: At the DNA level, this CDR3 is encoded by other sequences in the same sample as well. The CDR3 here is CASSIRGLTDTQYF. CDR3 DNA: TGTGCCAGTAGTATACGGGGGCTCACAGATACGCAGTATTTT. This chain connects TRBV19 to TRBJ2-3; D might be TRBD1 or TRBD2, each matching 6 bases. Trimming stripped 2 bases from V and 2 bases from J, with 8 bases between. Germline lookup yields CDR1 LNHDA and CDR2 SQIVND (reference sequence). The CDR3 runs to 14 residues.

The V and J genes are TRBV4-1 and TRBJ1-2; 7 positions match TRBD1. Trimming cost V 1 base and J 4 bases; bases outside gene matches: 6. The CDR3 is 15 amino acids. The germline CDR1 and CDR2 sequences are MGHRA and YSYEKL. CDR3: CASSQGDSTFYGYTF. DNA of the CDR3: TGCGCCAGCAGCCAAGGGGACAGTACCTTCTATGGCTACACCTTC.

This clone has just a few counts. The J gene is TRBJ1-3, the V gene TRBV2; 9 bases fit TRBD1. The J segment lost 4 bases and the V segment lost 7 bases, leaving 5 bases of the junction unmatched. This CDR3 has 14 amino acids. The germline V gene encodes CDR1 SNHLY and CDR2 FYNNEI. CDR3 in DNA: TGTGCCAGCATGGTGGGACAGGGAGGAAACACCATATATTTT. This gives the protein CASMVGQGGNTIYF. The whole variable domain, remainder taken from reference TRBV2 and TRBJ1-3, is EPEVTQTPSHQVTQMGQEVILRCVPISNHLYFYWYRQILGQKVEFLVSFYNNEISEKSEIFDDQFSVERPDGSNFTLKIRSTKLEDSAMYFCASMVGQGGNTIYFGEGSWLTVV.

The chain is built from TRBV5-4 and TRBJ1-2, with 8 bases lining up with TRBD1. The germline V gene encodes CDR1 SGHNT and CDR2 YYREEE (reference sequence). V shed 4 bases and J 2 bases; nucleotides not matched to a gene: 7. The CDR3 covers 15 residues. In DNA form, the CDR3 reads TGTGCCAGCAGCGCGACAGGGGAGGGGAACTATGGCTACACCTTC. It specifies CASSATGEGNYGYTF.

This clone turned up a few times. V is TRBV10-3 and J is TRBJ1-2; D uncertain. This CDR3 region has 11 residues. The V end lost 2 bases, the J end lost 7 bases, and 5 bases lay between the germline ends. The germline V gene encodes CDR1 ENHRY and CDR2 SYGVKD. CDR3 residues: CAISETGGYTF. CDR3 DNA sequence: TGTGCCATCAGTGAGACTGGTGGCTACACCTTC.

This clone has a handful of counts. This chain connects TRBV11-3 to TRBJ1-5; tentative D call: TRBD1 (5 bases). The V end was cut by 4 bases, the J end by 2 bases, with 12 bases between. This CDR3 contains 15 residues. The V gene's germline CDR1 is SGHNT and CDR2 YENEEA. The CDR3 DNA reads TGTGCCAGCAGCTCGTGGGACGGTCGCAATCAGCCCCAGCATTTT. The encoded protein is CASSSWDGRNQPQHF.

This clone has just one count. The V call is TRBV4-3, the J call TRBJ2-7; tentative D call: TRBD2 (5 bases). The CDR3 extends over 15 amino acids. Per the germline V gene, CDR1 is LGHNA and CDR2 is YSLEER. Trimming shortened V by 4 bases and J by 0 bases, and 13 bases separated the two germline ends. CDR3 in amino acids: CASSRTRRSSYEQYF. Here the CDR3 DNA reads TGCGCCAGCAGCCGGACCCGGAGGAGCTCCTACGAGCAGTACTTC.